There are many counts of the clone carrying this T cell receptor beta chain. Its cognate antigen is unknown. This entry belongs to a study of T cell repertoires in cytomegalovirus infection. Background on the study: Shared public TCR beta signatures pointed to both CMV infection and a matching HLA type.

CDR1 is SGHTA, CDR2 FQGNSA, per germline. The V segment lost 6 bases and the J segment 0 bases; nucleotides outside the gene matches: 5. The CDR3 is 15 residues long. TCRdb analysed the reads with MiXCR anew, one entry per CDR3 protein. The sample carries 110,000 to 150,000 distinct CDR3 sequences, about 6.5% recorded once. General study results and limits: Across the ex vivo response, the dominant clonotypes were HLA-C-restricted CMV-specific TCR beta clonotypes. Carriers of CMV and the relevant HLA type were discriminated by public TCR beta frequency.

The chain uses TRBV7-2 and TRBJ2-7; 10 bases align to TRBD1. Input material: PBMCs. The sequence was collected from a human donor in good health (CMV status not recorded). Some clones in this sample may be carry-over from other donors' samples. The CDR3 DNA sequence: TGTGCCAGCAGGCCCCGGACAGGGGGCTCCTACGAGCAGTACTTC. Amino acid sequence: CASRPRTGGSYEQYF.